A selection of T cell receptor beta chains follows, all from one sample in a study of cytomegalovirus exposure and HLA in healthy donors. Profiling relied on immunoSEQ multiplex PCR, and the TCRdb table lists in-frame clones only, not all of them. The sample shows some 120,000 clones, about 76% of them seen only once. The specimen sequenced was PBMCs. These receptors all stem from a man in his forties or fifties in good health and CMV-seropositive. CDR3s leave out the opening cysteine and the closing phenylalanine or tryptophan.

cdr3_aa	v_call	j_call
ASRGTGTDTQY	TRBV19	TRBJ2-3
ASNLRRGNTEAF	TRBV27	TRBJ1-1
ASSLPGSSYNSPLH	TRBV5-1	TRBJ1-6
SVSTVGGGNTIY	TRBV29-1	TRBJ1-3
ASQTDGLAGVGELF	TRBV7-9	TRBJ2-2
ASSPRLAGAYNEQF	TRBV7-9	TRBJ2-1
ASTDRQGGQPQH	TRBV19	TRBJ1-5
ASSPLRDRWRKSYEQY	TRBV27	TRBJ2-7
ASSWRGSASDKNIQY	TRBV5-5	TRBJ2-4
ASSYVGQSSYGYT	TRBV6-6	TRBJ1-2
ASSRGLAGDVPDTQY	TRBV7-2	TRBJ2-3
ASSFVAGGQFGELF	TRBV5-4	TRBJ2-2
ASSSVDRGNLYGYT	TRBV13	TRBJ1-2
ASRGGPPTKSYT	TRBV19	TRBJ1-2
ASSVSGRVLGDTQY	TRBV9	TRBJ2-3
ASEGTSYNSPLH	TRBV9	TRBJ1-6
ASSYAIQGPGELF	TRBV6-5	TRBJ2-2
ASSSGYPNTEAF	TRBV5-8	TRBJ1-1
ASSSPQGARGNTIY	TRBV7-2	TRBJ1-3
ASRRQGAAEKLF	TRBV19	TRBJ1-4
ASSEGTSGIQETQY	TRBV10-1	TRBJ2-5
SSSPWTGATGANVLT	TRBV7-9	TRBJ2-6
AWSGPGLSSYEQY	TRBV30	TRBJ2-7
AISGLAGVYNEQF	TRBV6-1	TRBJ2-1
ASSTPTSGSTDTQY	TRBV28	TRBJ2-3
ARTGRTPEQY	TRBV27	TRBJ2-7
ASNSGRLSGNTIY	TRBV5-8	TRBJ1-3
ASSSTGKNTEAF	TRBV28	TRBJ1-1
ASSGIGTGSFNSPLH	TRBV6-1	TRBJ1-6
ASSPLRTGSYEQY	TRBV18	TRBJ2-7
ASSLVEGAGPPYNSPLH	TRBV28	TRBJ1-6
ASSGQGSNQPQH	TRBV7-8	TRBJ1-5
AWSVLSSDRVGYNSPLH	TRBV30	TRBJ1-6
ASSLDGDSYEQY	TRBV7-8	TRBJ2-7
ASSSAPGDRANTGELF	TRBV13	TRBJ2-2
ATSRDKASGSGYEQF	TRBV15	TRBJ2-1
ASSLFRTGRTEAF	TRBV28	TRBJ1-1
ASSLVGTGVTGELF	TRBV5-1	TRBJ2-2
ASSPLGEGLNEQF	TRBV6-5	TRBJ2-1
ASSSPPGYEQY	TRBV7-9	TRBJ2-7
ASKGTDNEKLF	TRBV6-1	TRBJ1-4
ASSLTSGRIEQY	TRBV5-4	TRBJ2-7
ASSPGQGSHEQY	TRBV28	TRBJ2-7
ASSLPMGQASEQF	TRBV28	TRBJ2-1
ASSFESGRRKNRGQGYGYT	TRBV12-1	TRBJ1-2
ASSFLQGDRPETQY	TRBV27	TRBJ2-5
ASSRGQGRVSYEQY	TRBV19	TRBJ2-7
ASSHAGQFSNQPQH	TRBV5-1	TRBJ1-5
ASSMVLVPGELF	TRBV19	TRBJ2-2
ASSPDRQGAIHYEQY	TRBV27	NA
ASNPTGGTYEQY	TRBV5-4	TRBJ2-7
ASSAGFGELF	TRBV10-2	TRBJ2-2
ASSVAWDSLAYGYT	TRBV9	TRBJ1-2
ASSSQRGYEQY	TRBV2	TRBJ2-7
ASSLEGFRQPQH	TRBV7-8	TRBJ1-5